These 29 T cell receptor beta chains originate from one sample sequenced in a study of blood T cell repertoires in COVID-19. Produced via immunoSEQ multiplex PCR; TCRdb's table is partial and in-frame only. The sample consists of about 81,000 clones, around 89% of them appearing once. Sequencing used PBMCs or T cells enriched from blood (not recorded which). The receptors stem from a woman aged 45 to 65 with acute COVID-19.

The J gene is TRBJ1-1, the V gene TRBV7-8; weak D call: TRBD1 (6 bases). The CDR3 length is 12 residues. Trimming shortened V by 5 bases and J by 6 bases, and 10 bases separated the two germline ends. In germline, CDR1 is SGHVS, CDR2 FQNEAQ. The CDR3 sequence: CASSLHRAEAFF. The CDR3 region has the DNA TGTGCCAGCAGCCTCCACAGGGCTGAAGCTTTCTTT.

The chain carries TRBV6-4 and TRBJ1-3; D not certain. Deletions cut 2 bases from V and 8 bases from J, with 4 bases between. CDR3 length: 11 residues. Germline V gene lookup returns CDR1 MRHNA and CDR2 SNTAGT. The CDR3, as DNA: TGTGCCAGCAGTGACCGCGACACCATATATTTT. Protein: CASSDRDTIYF.

This chain uses TRBV2 with TRBJ2-1; 8 nucleotides line up with TRBD2. The germline V gene encodes CDR1 SNHLY and CDR2 FYNNEI. V shed 10 bases and J 9 bases; nucleotides not matched to a gene: 14. This CDR3 comprises 14 residues. The CDR3 loop is CATREGREVGEQFF. The CDR3 region has the DNA TGTGCCACCAGGGAGGGGCGGGAGGTGGGTGAGCAGTTCTTC.

J is TRBJ2-7 and V is TRBV6-5; no definite D call. Germline V gene lookup returns CDR1 MNHEY and CDR2 SVGAGI. Deletions cut 8 bases from V and 3 bases from J, with 8 bases between. This CDR3 has 11 residues. The DNA of the CDR3 is TGTGCCAGCTCTTGGCACTACGAGCAGTACTTC. Translated: CASSWHYEQYF.

The chain employs TRBV28 and TRBJ2-7; D uncertain. The CDR3 extends over 15 amino acids. Looked up from germline, CDR1 is MDHEN and CDR2 is SYDVKM. V lost 3 bases to trimming and J lost 2 bases, with 14 bases between them. The CDR3 sequence: CASSFPPPGTYEQYF. CDR3 nucleotides: TGTGCCAGCAGTTTCCCCCCCCCGGGTACCTACGAGCAGTACTTC.

The sample holds one count of this clone. The gene calls are TRBV10-2 and TRBJ2-7; 7 nucleotides line up with TRBD1. Germline assignment: CDR1 WSHSY and CDR2 SAAADI. V trimming: 1 base; J trimming: 0 bases; junction bases outside the gene matches: 3. This CDR3 has 15 amino acids. CDR3 in DNA: TGCGCCAGCAGTGAGTATAACAGGGGCTCCTACGAGCAGTACTTC. Protein: CASSEYNRGSYEQYF.

The V and J genes are TRBV19 and TRBJ1-2; D possibly corresponds to TRBD1 (5 bases). This CDR3 has 15 amino acids. V shed 5 bases and J shed 2 bases, with 15 bases lying between them. The germline gives CDR1 LNHDA, CDR2 SQIVND (reference sequence). CDR3 in DNA: TGTGCCAGTAGTTTAATTCTAGACAGCAACTATGGCTACACCTTC. It encodes CASSLILDSNYGYTF.

The chain joins TRBV9 to TRBJ2-7; a possible D gene is TRBD1 (5 bases). V was cut by 0 bases and J by 6 bases, with 19 bases left in between. Germline CDR1 and CDR2: SGDLS and YYNGEE. The CDR3 totals 16 residues. The CDR3 DNA reads TGTGCCAGCAGCGTAGACCCGCAGGGATCCTACCGCGAGCAGTACTTC. This translates into CASSVDPQGSYREQYF.

The gene calls are TRBV19 and TRBJ1-5; 9 bases match TRBD1. Germline CDR1 and CDR2: LNHDA and SQIVND (reference sequence). Trimming took 5 bases from V and 4 from J; bases not matched to a gene: 15. The CDR3 spans 18 residues. For the CDR3, the DNA is TGTGCCAGTAGTGGACCGGGACAGGGCGGGGATGGGAATCAGCCCCAGCATTTT. Translating gives CASSGPGQGGDGNQPQHF.

Comments on this clone: This sample also contains other DNA sequences that code for the same CDR3. This chain joins TRBV29-1 and TRBJ2-7; the match to TRBD2 covers 7 bases. Per the germline V gene, CDR1 is SQVTM and CDR2 is ANQGSEA. The CDR3 extends over 14 amino acids. The trim removed 4 bases at V and 0 bases at J, leaving 6 bases unmatched. CDR3 sequence: CSVAASGFSYEQYF. The CDR3 nucleotides are TGCAGCGTTGCGGCTAGCGGATTCTCCTACGAGCAGTACTTC.

The V gene is TRBV5-4, the J gene TRBJ1-3; tentatively, D is TRBD1 (5 bases). V shed 8 bases and J shed 0 bases, with 15 bases lying between them. The CDR3 is made up of 15 amino acids. Germline V gene lookup returns CDR1 SGHNT and CDR2 YYREEE (reference sequence). In nucleotides, the CDR3 is TGTGCCAGTTCGACAGAAATACTCTCTGGAAACACCATATATTTT. Amino acid sequence: CASSTEILSGNTIYF.

This clone was seen only once. In DNA form, the CDR3 reads TGTGCCAGCAAGTGGTTAGACAGGGGATGGACCGGGGAGCTGTTTTTT. Its protein is CASKWLDRGWTGELFF. The chain uses TRBV21-1 and TRBJ2-2; the table names TRBD1, a call not compared with the DNA. TRBV21-1 is an annotated pseudogene. The CDR3 has 16 residues.

The chain joins TRBV7-3 to TRBJ2-2, with TRBD2 matching over 7 bases. With V trimmed by 1 base and J by 4 bases, 9 bases remained unmatched. The CDR3 runs to 17 residues. Germline CDR1 and CDR2: SGHTA and FQGTGA. This CDR3 reads CASSLMRASGSTGELFF. The CDR3 DNA reads as TGTGCCAGCAGCTTAATGAGGGCTAGCGGATCCACCGGGGAGCTGTTTTTT.

V is TRBV18 and J is TRBJ1-2, with 8 bases matching TRBD1. The germline gives CDR1 KGHSH, CDR2 LQKENI. The V segment lost 4 bases and the J segment 8 bases; nucleotides outside the gene matches: 3. The CDR3 spans 12 residues. The CDR3 DNA follows: TGTGCCAGCTCACTGGGACAGGAGGGCTACACCTTC. Protein: CASSLGQEGYTF.

The V gene is TRBV6-5, the J gene TRBJ2-3; TRBD2 matches at 7 bases. Trimming took 0 bases from V and 7 from J; bases not matched to a gene: 7. The CDR3 sequence is 15 residues long. Germline CDR1 MNHEY, CDR2 SVGAGI. The CDR3 DNA sequence: TGTGCCAGCAGTTACTCAGGGACTACCGGGTATACGCAGTATTTT. Translation gives CASSYSGTTGYTQYF.

The chain couples TRBV5-8 to TRBJ2-2; a possible D gene is TRBD1 (6 bases). Germline CDR1 reads SGHTS; CDR2 reads YDEGEE. Deletions cut 4 bases from V and 1 base from J, with 8 bases between. There are 14 residues in the CDR3. The CDR3 loop reads CASSKDRNTGELFF. CDR3 in DNA: TGTGCCAGCAGCAAGGACAGGAACACCGGGGAGCTGTTTTTT.

The chain has TRBV25-1 and TRBJ1-1; D unclear. Germline values: CDR1 MGHDK, CDR2 SYGVNS. The CDR3 length is 12 residues. Trimming stripped 10 bases from V and 1 base from J, with 10 bases between. The CDR3 loop is CATERANTEAFF. DNA for the CDR3: TGTGCCACCGAGAGGGCGAACACTGAAGCTTTCTTT.

CDR3: CASSDRGSANEKLFF. The CDR3 DNA is TGTGCCAGTAGTGACAGGGGTTCGGCTAATGAAAAACTGTTTTTT. This chain uses TRBV19 with TRBJ1-4, with 8 bases identical to TRBD1. Germline V gene lookup returns CDR1 LNHDA and CDR2 SQIVND (reference sequence). Trimming removed 5 bases from V and 3 bases from J; junction bases left unmatched: 5. The CDR3 has 15 amino acids.

This chain connects TRBV5-1 to TRBJ2-1, with a possible D match to TRBD1 (6 bases). From germline, CDR1 is SGHRS and CDR2 YFSETQ. CDR3 size: 14 residues. V was cut by 0 bases and J by 6 bases, with 10 bases left in between. CDR3 DNA: TGCGCCAGCAGCTTGGCGTCGACAGGCAATGAGCAGTTCTTC. Its translation: CASSLASTGNEQFF.

This clone was counted once. The chain is built from TRBV5-1 and TRBJ2-1; 8 bases are a match to TRBD2. Trimming took 0 bases from V and 4 from J; bases not matched to a gene: 9. The CDR3 loop spans 17 amino acids. Germline CDR1 reads SGHRS; CDR2 reads YFSETQ. The CDR3 DNA reads TGCGCCAGCAGCTTGGTGGGTGTGACTAGCGAGTACAATGAGCAGTTCTTC. Residues: CASSLVGVTSEYNEQFF.

For this clone: A read error may produce the germline difference seen at one junction end. The chain carries TRBV7-7 and TRBJ2-5, with 7 nucleotides matching TRBD1. This CDR3 is built from 15 residues. The V gene's germline CDR1 is SSHAT and CDR2 FNYEAQ (reference sequence). The CDR3 reads CASSPGTAYQETQYF. The DNA of the CDR3 is TGTGCTAGCAGCCCCGGGACAGCGTACCAAGAGACCCAGTACTTC. Looking up the rest from reference TRBV7-7 and TRBJ2-5 gives the full variable domain: GAGVSQSPRYKVTKRGQDVTLRCDPISSHATLYWYQQALGQGPEFLTYFNYEAQPDKSGLPSDRFSAERPEGSISTLTIQRTEQRDSAMYRCASSPGTAYQETQYFGPGTRLLVL.

The V gene is TRBV5-1, the J gene TRBJ2-7; D gene ambiguous. The germline CDR1 and CDR2 sequences are SGHRS and YFSETQ. The CDR3 is 14 residues long. Trimming took 6 bases from V and 2 from J, leaving 15 bases between them. CDR3 bases: TGCGCCAGCAACATGGCAAATCCCCCCTACGAGCAGTACTTC. Protein: CASNMANPPYEQYF.

V is TRBV7-8 and J is TRBJ2-1; weak D call: TRBD1 (6 bases). Deletions cut 5 bases from V and 6 bases from J, with 17 bases between. Germline values: CDR1 SGHVS, CDR2 FQNEAQ. CDR3 length equals 15 residues. The CDR3 loop is CASSLTGRAVNEQFF. The CDR3 bases are TGTGCCAGCAGCCTAACAGGGCGCGCCGTCAATGAGCAGTTCTTC.

The rearrangement uses TRBV10-2 and TRBJ1-2; 7 nucleotides agree with TRBD1. Trimming took 5 bases from V and 0 from J; bases not matched to a gene: 6. This CDR3 is built from 15 residues. Germline V gene lookup returns CDR1 WSHSY and CDR2 SAAADI. CDR3 nucleotide sequence: TGCGCCAGCAGTCTCAGGGGGACCCCTAACTATGGCTACACCTTC. Amino acid sequence: CASSLRGTPNYGYTF.

The rearrangement links TRBV3-1 (or the pseudogene TRBV3-2) to TRBJ2-4, with D perhaps matching TRBD1 (6 bases). The CDR3 covers 16 residues. The germline gives CDR1 LGHDT, CDR2 YNNKEL (reference sequence). Deletions cut 0 bases from V and 6 bases from J, with 15 bases between. In nucleotides, the CDR3 is TGTGCCAGCAGCCAAGATCGAACAGGGTATGGAAACATTCAGTACTTC. This gives the protein CASSQDRTGYGNIQYF.

This clone was observed a handful of times. V is TRBV7-2 and J is TRBJ2-7, with 10 positions matching TRBD2. The V gene's germline CDR1 is SGHTA and CDR2 FQGNSA. With 2 bases clipped from V and 7 bases from J, the junction kept 8 bases outside the gene matches. The CDR3 is 15 amino acids. This chain's CDR3 is CASSLSAGGPREQYF. The CDR3 DNA reads as TGTGCCAGCAGCTTATCAGCGGGAGGGCCTCGGGAGCAGTACTTC. The complete variable domain, with remaining parts taken from reference TRBV7-2 and TRBJ2-7, reads GAGVSQSPSNKVTEKGKDVELRCDPISGHTALYWYRQSLGQGLEFLIYFQGNSAPDKSGLPSDRFSAERTGGSVSTLTIQRTQQEDSAVYLCASSLSAGGPREQYFGPGTRLTVT.

The chain carries TRBV19 and TRBJ1-5; D call uncertain. V was shortened by 3 bases and J by 0 bases, with 9 bases between the two germline ends. Germline assignment: CDR1 LNHDA and CDR2 SQIVND (reference sequence). The CDR3 has 15 residues. The CDR3 here is CASSITVNSNQPQHF. CDR3 DNA sequence: TGTGCCAGTAGTATCACAGTCAATAGCAATCAGCCCCAGCATTTT.

This chain links TRBV24-1 with TRBJ1-2; D is unresolved. Deletions cut 3 bases from V and 3 bases from J, with 7 bases between. The germline V gene encodes CDR1 KGHDR and CDR2 SFDVKD. This CDR3 is 13 amino acids long. In DNA, the CDR3 is TGTGCCACCAGTGATCCGGGGTACTATGGCTACACCTTC. Its translation is CATSDPGYYGYTF.

V and J are TRBV6-2 or TRBV6-3 and TRBJ2-1; D is unclear. The CDR3 runs to 13 residues. CDR1 MNHEY and CDR2 SVGEGT come from the germline V gene. V was trimmed by 2 bases and J by 4 bases, leaving 6 bases between them. CDR3 nucleotide sequence: TGTGCCAGCAGTTACGCGTTGTACAATGAGCAGTTCTTC. It translates to CASSYALYNEQFF.